A selection of T cell receptor beta chains follows, all from one sample in a study of CD8 T cells in Susac syndrome. In TCRdb, the immunoSEQ multiplex PCR reads were re-called with MiXCR into one record per CDR3 protein. The sample records around 150,000 distinct CDR3 sequences, about 93% being singletons. Source material: CD8+ T cells from PBMCs. The receptors were sampled from a human donor in good health. CDR3s include the opening cysteine and the closing phenylalanine or tryptophan. The order of the fields is J gene, clone size, V gene, CDR3 protein. Part of the rows lack a size; the others show once, few, many or a class for expanded clones.

>TRBJ2-1|NA|TRBV20-1
CSALTREGRNEQFF
>TRBJ2-3|NA|TRBV7-3
CASSLVGSATDTQYF
>TRBJ2-5|NA|TRBV28
CASSLSLGQTRRGTQYF
>TRBJ1-1|NA|TRBV27
CASSLTGAKVSYTEAFF
>TRBJ2-1|NA|TRBV9
CASSVGGGLAGGNYNEQFF
>TRBJ2-5|NA|TRBV25-1
CASSELGQGADETQYF
>TRBJ2-1|NA|TRBV28
CASSRRGTRKSDEQFF
>TRBJ1-2|NA|TRBV27
CASSLSGRGSNYGYTF
>TRBJ2-1|NA|TRBV29-1
CSVEDNEQFF
>TRBJ2-7|once|TRBV7-9
CASEGLEQYF
>TRBJ2-7|NA|TRBV6-2/TRBV6-3
CASSYPDEQYF
>TRBJ2-1|NA|TRBV7-6
CASSPRAPVNEQFF
>TRBJ2-1|NA|TRBV15
CATSGSSGRADNEQFF
>TRBJ1-5|NA|TRBV29-1
CSVVTGSNQPQHF
>TRBJ2-7|NA|TRBV29-1
CSAGTGGEQYF
>TRBJ1-2|NA|TRBV6-5
CASSYDGDGPGNYGYTF
>TRBJ1-1|NA|TRBV4-3
CASSQRTGGLTEAFF
>TRBJ2-1|NA|TRBV29-1
CSVTGSSYNEQFF
>TRBJ2-1|NA|TRBV30
CAWASSGNEQFF
>TRBJ1-4|NA|TRBV6-6
CASTADLLGEKLFF
>TRBJ2-7|NA|TRBV25-1
CASSESDGRAYEQYF
>TRBJ1-3|NA|TRBV29-1
CSVAGTVPGNTIYF
>TRBJ2-1|NA|TRBV28
CASSFPLGVAGGYNEQFF
>TRBJ2-1|NA|TRBV4-3
CASSREAGSLDNEQFF
>TRBJ2-7|NA|TRBV30
CAWSAGLAVYEQYF
>TRBJ2-7|NA|TRBV13
CASRLSTTYEQYF
>TRBJ2-2|NA|TRBV19
CASSTPGELFF
>TRBJ1-3|NA|TRBV29-1
CSVPGTSGNTIYF
>TRBJ2-5|NA|TRBV28
CASKSSWLTQETQYF
>TRBJ2-1|NA|TRBV7-3
CASSFYRGNEQFF
>TRBJ2-5|NA|TRBV20-1
CSARGPRVGLETQYF
>TRBJ2-1|NA|TRBV27
CASYTIRGSYNEQFF
>TRBJ2-7|NA|TRBV20-1
CSASPLRGLGSHEQYF
>TRBJ2-7|once|TRBV7-9
CASSPATENPYEQYF